This record concerns one T cell receptor (beta chain) sequence. Its antigen remains unidentified. Base qualities are not provided; no much larger clone lies one nucleotide away. These data come from a study of blood T cell repertoires in COVID-19 (dated by TCRdb to between 2020 and 2021). A note on the overall study: Samples from collaborators originated in the United States, Italy and Spain and spanned both the acute and convalescent phases of COVID-19. The material from the prospective study consisted of cDNA or gDNA derived from T cells, B-cell-depleted T cells, or PBMCs. Subjects who had been exposed to COVID-19, were actively infected with it, or had recovered from it provided the deeply sampled blood TCRbeta repertoires that made up the dataset. A freely available public database, intended as a resource for researchers studying the immune response to SARS-CoV-2, is where the repertoires were released. Samples came from the ongoing ImmuneRACE study (first 160 participants) plus 1,254 subjects from 6 global collaborators. The sample metadata nearly always contained a de-identified subject ID, COVID-19 status, age in years and sex. Where available, HLA class I and class II types were taken from metadata supplied by the sample provider and were not determined by assay-based typing. What the work shows at the level of the full study, not this receptor alone: The quantity of clinical and demographic metadata differed by source and by participant and was supplied without curation.

The immunoSEQ Assay, a bias-controlled multiplex PCR, was used to amplify TCRbeta CDR3 regions from genomic DNA. The paper's data handling went like this. The number of nucleated cells in each sample was estimated by amplification of reference gene primers within the assay. Sequence reads were collapsed and filtered to measure the absolute abundance of every unique TCRbeta CDR3 rearrangement. For each sample, productive Simpson clonality was calculated by taking the square root of Simpson's diversity index across productive rearrangements. In its TCRdb copy, this immuneACCESS table keeps in-frame sequences only and misses some clones. Where compared with another copy, unresolved V genes explain less than half of these, and the others have no known cause. For V, J and clone size, that table is used; D and trimming come from the DNA. The sample includes over 200,000 clones, with 80% to 90% observed a single time. The ten largest clones capture about 4% of the sample.

From the cysteine up to the phenylalanine, the CDR3 has a length of 15 residues. Only the CDR3 part of the read is kept: 45 bases, read in frame from the first base. CDR1 is given as LNHNV and CDR2 as YYDKDF, both from the germline V gene (reference sequence). Trimming removed 4 bases from V and 0 bases from J, leaving 10 bases between the germline ends. In the prospective study, participants were 18 to 89 years old, resided in around 25 geographic areas of the United States, and were enrolled through a virtual design. Cohort assignment in the prospective study relied on participant-reported clinical history from a screening survey and a study questionnaire. Exposed participants had been in contact with someone with a PCR-confirmed or clinician-diagnosed COVID-19 case within 2 weeks of study entry. Each participant in the prospective study had whole blood, serum and a nasopharyngeal or oropharyngeal swab collected by mobile phlebotomists. Prospective study participants could optionally give additional blood draws and questionnaires over a roughly 2-month period. Prospective study blood samples were shipped either frozen or at room temperature before DNA extraction.

The sequenced sample was PBMCs or T cells enriched from blood (not recorded which). Recombination connected TRBV15 to TRBJ1-5, with the D segment identity uncertain. This receptor was identified in a woman aged 25-40 years who had been exposed to COVID-19. The DNA reads TGTGCCACCAGCACCCGACACTTTAGCAATCAGCCCCAGCATTTT. It codes for CATSTRHFSNQPQHF.